Each of the 25 T cell receptor beta chains below was sequenced from the same sample in a study of Graves' ophthalmopathy and Graves' hyperthyroidism. CDR3 regions of TCR beta were amplified from RNA transcripts. An initial RT-PCR round employing HTBI primers preceded a second-round multiplex PCR. TCRdb called the multiplex PCR reads again in MiXCR, with one record for every CDR3 protein. Of some 390,000 distinct CDR3 sequences listed, approximately 20% are singletons. Sequenced sample: peripheral blood. These TCRs come from a woman aged 18-30 years with Graves' ophthalmopathy.

This clonotype was observed many times. CDR3 DNA: TGTGCCAGCAGTTTCCCTCGGGCTAGCGGGATCTACGAGCAGTACTTC. It is translated as CASSFPRASGIYEQYF. The chain has TRBV12-3 or TRBV12-4 and TRBJ2-7; 9 bases fit TRBD2. J was trimmed by 3 bases and V by 3 bases; bases with no gene match: 9. The CDR3 is 16 amino acids.

At least ten counts were recorded for this clonotype. The genes are TRBV3-1 and TRBJ1-1, with no clear D. The CDR3 loop spans 13 amino acids. The V end was cut by 1 base, the J end by 7 bases, with 10 bases between. Germline V gene data show CDR1 as LGHDT and CDR2 as YNNKEL (reference sequence). The CDR3 region is CASSQGPRVEAFF. CDR3 bases: TGTGCCAGCAGCCAAGGGCCACGTGTTGAAGCTTTCTTT.

This clonotype appeared many times. V gene TRBV19 combines with J gene TRBJ1-1, with 9 bases that match TRBD1. The CDR3 runs 14 residues. J was trimmed by 4 bases and V by 7 bases; bases with no gene match: 7. From germline, CDR1 is LNHDA and CDR2 SQIVND (reference sequence). CDR3 residues: CASMGTGFGTEAFF. DNA of the CDR3: TGTGCCAGTATGGGGACAGGGTTCGGCACTGAAGCTTTCTTT.

This clonotype occurred many times. CDR3 DNA: TGTGCCACCAGCAGAAATGGCCAGGACAGCGGGAGCACAGATACGCAGTATTTT. Amino acids: CATSRNGQDSGSTDTQYF. The V and J genes are TRBV15 and TRBJ2-3; D tentatively reads TRBD1 or TRBD2 (6 bases each). CDR1 is LNHNV and CDR2 is YYDKDF in the germline V gene (reference sequence). CDR3 length equals 18 residues. V was pared by 2 bases and J by 0 bases, with 18 bases between.

This clonotype was found many times. V usage is TRBV9 and J usage is TRBJ1-1; maybe TRBD1 (6 bases). With 4 bases removed from V and 3 bases from J, the gap between germline ends came to 16 bases. Germline V gene lookup returns CDR1 SGDLS and CDR2 YYNGEE. This CDR3 contains 15 residues. The CDR3 here is CASSTRSKGDTEAFF. The CDR3 DNA reads TGTGCCAGCAGCACCCGGAGCAAGGGGGACACTGAAGCTTTCTTT.

The CDR3 nucleotides read TGTGCCAGCAGGACTTTGAGGTCCACCGACTCTATTCAGTACTTC. It yields the protein CASRTLRSTDSIQYF. V is TRBV27 and J is TRBJ2-4; no clear D gene. Deletions cut 6 bases from V and 10 bases from J, with 22 bases between. Germline values: CDR1 MNHEY, CDR2 SMNVEV (reference sequence). This CDR3 contains 15 residues.

The chain recombines TRBV28 with TRBJ1-1; D is unclear. The CDR3 extends over 12 amino acids. Trimming took 6 bases from V and 4 from J, leaving 9 bases between them. The germline gives CDR1 MDHEN, CDR2 SYDVKM. The CDR3 region has the DNA TGTGCCAGCAGCCGTCCTTCCACTGAAGCTTTCTTT. Protein: CASSRPSTEAFF.

This clonotype was seen repeatedly, ten times or more. The rearrangement links TRBV28 to TRBJ2-7, with 8 positions matching TRBD2. Germline V gene lookup returns CDR1 MDHEN and CDR2 SYDVKM. The J segment lost 12 bases and the V segment lost 3 bases, leaving 13 bases of the junction unmatched. This CDR3 has 14 residues. CDR3 sequence (DNA): TGTGCCAGCAGTTTCTTAGCGGGAAGACCCACCACGTACTTC. This encodes CASSFLAGRPTTYF.

This clonotype was detected ten times or more. This sequence joins TRBV29-1 and TRBJ2-2; 7 bases map to TRBD2. J lost 6 bases, V lost 4 bases, and 5 bases had no gene match. In germline, CDR1 is SQVTM, CDR2 ANQGSEA. The CDR3 consists of 13 residues. CDR3 in amino acids: CSVVREYSGELFF. The CDR3 DNA reads as TGCAGCGTTGTGCGGGAGTACTCCGGGGAGCTGTTTTTT.

This clonotype was counted at least ten times. The J gene is TRBJ1-3, the V gene TRBV7-8; D is uncertain. Trimming removed 1 base at V and 0 bases at J, with 7 bases between. This CDR3 is 15 amino acids long. CDR1 and CDR2 from the germline V gene are SGHVS and FQNEAQ. DNA of the CDR3: TGTGCCAGCAGCTTAGGTGGCCACTCTGGAAACACCATATATTTT. This gives the protein CASSLGGHSGNTIYF.

This clonotype was found many times. One end of the junction varies from germline; a read error may be responsible. The chain has TRBV6-2 or TRBV6-3 and TRBJ2-7, with D hard to call. CDR1 MNHEY and CDR2 SVGEGT come from the germline V gene. The CDR3 is made up of 14 amino acids. The CDR3 region is CASSYPGVSCEQYF. For the CDR3, the DNA is TGTGCCAGCAGTTACCCTGGGGTTTCCTGCGAGCAGTACTTC.

This clonotype was seen at least ten times. The chain recombines TRBV6-5 with TRBJ1-1; 7 bases line up with TRBD1. V lost 6 bases, J lost 7 bases, and 20 bases stayed unmatched. The CDR3 consists of 17 residues. Germline lookup yields CDR1 MNHEY and CDR2 SVGAGI. The DNA of the CDR3 is TGTGCCAGCAGCTATTCCCCCTCGGAGGGGGCACAGGTTGAAGCTTTCTTT. It encodes CASSYSPSEGAQVEAFF.

The chain has TRBV6-1 and TRBJ2-2; D ambiguous. V lost 6 bases, J lost 9 bases, and 11 bases lay in between. Germline V gives CDR1 MNHNS, CDR2 SASEGT. The CDR3 consists of 12 residues. CDR3 residues: CASRNLGRELFF. DNA of the CDR3: TGTGCCAGCAGAAATCTAGGGCGGGAGCTGTTTTTT.

This clonotype was counted at least ten times. The V gene is TRBV11-2, the J gene TRBJ2-5; 14 bases line up with TRBD2. V shed 1 base, J shed 5 bases, and the junction held 12 bases outside the gene matches. The CDR3 totals 19 residues. CDR1 and CDR2 (germline): SGHAT, FQNNGV. CDR3 region: CASSLVMSGLAGGTETQYF. CDR3 nucleotide sequence: TGTGCCAGCAGCTTAGTAATGAGCGGACTAGCGGGGGGCACGGAGACCCAGTACTTC.

This clonotype was found a few times. The chain links TRBV12-3 or TRBV12-4 to TRBJ1-5; no clear D gene. The CDR3 covers 13 residues. The V gene lost 7 bases and the J gene lost 5 bases, with 12 bases spanning the gap. CDR3 nucleotide sequence: TGTGCCAGCACCCCCATGGGAGATCAGCCCCAGCATTTT. Amino acid sequence: CASTPMGDQPQHF.

This clonotype was detected ten times or more. This sequence joins TRBV6-1 and TRBJ1-6; possible D gene TRBD1, 6 bases. CDR1 and CDR2 from the germline V gene are MNHNS and SASEGT. The CDR3 sequence is 15 residues long. Trimming stripped 0 bases from V and 7 bases from J, with 10 bases between. CDR3 loop: CASSEAGGPNSPLHF. The CDR3 DNA sequence: TGTGCCAGCAGTGAAGCGGGGGGGCCAAATTCACCCCTCCACTTT.

This clonotype was found many times. This chain joins TRBV5-6 and TRBJ2-7, with TRBD2 as a possible D gene (5 bases). The V gene lost 3 bases and the J gene lost 5 bases, with 6 bases spanning the gap. The germline V gene encodes CDR1 SGHDT and CDR2 YYEEEE. This CDR3 has 11 residues. CDR3 residues: CASSSSNEQYF. Here the CDR3 DNA reads TGTGCCAGCAGCTCTAGCAACGAGCAGTACTTC.

This clonotype was observed many times. The chain links TRBV12-3 or TRBV12-4 to TRBJ2-5, with 7 bases lining up with TRBD1. Trimming took 6 bases from V and 7 from J; bases not matched to a gene: 11. The CDR3 consists of 14 residues. CDR3 residues: CASSRTGVPGTQYF. CDR3 in DNA: TGTGCCAGCAGCCGGACAGGAGTTCCGGGGACCCAGTACTTC.

This clonotype came up many times. V and J are TRBV7-2 and TRBJ2-7; 8 positions match TRBD2. The CDR3 length is 14 residues. Trimming took 5 bases from V and 6 from J; bases not matched to a gene: 9. Germline lookup yields CDR1 SGHTA and CDR2 FQGNSA. The CDR3 loop is CASSRGGSLGEQYF. CDR3 nucleotides: TGTGCCAGCAGCCGCGGGGGGAGCCTGGGCGAGCAGTACTTC.

About this clonotype: A much larger clone differs by one base, so this may be a read error. The chain uses TRBV4-1 and TRBJ2-7, with 10 bases matching TRBD1. The germline CDR1 and CDR2 sequences are MGHRA and YSYEKL. CDR3 length equals 15 residues. CDR3 coding DNA: TGCGCCAGCATCCAAGTCCCGGGACAGGGGTACGAGCAGTACTTC. Amino acids: CASIQVPGQGYEQYF.

This clonotype occurred many times. The V gene is TRBV28, the J gene TRBJ2-7; D is unclear. From germline, CDR1 is MDHEN and CDR2 SYDVKM. The CDR3 covers 13 residues. Trimming shortened V by 4 bases and J by 3 bases, and 10 bases separated the two germline ends. The CDR3 DNA sequence: TGTGCCAGCAGTTCCGAGGTCCGCTACGAGCAGTACTTC. Translating it yields CASSSEVRYEQYF. Complete variable domain (other parts from reference TRBV28 and TRBJ2-7): DVKVTQSSRYLVKRTGEKVFLECVQDMDHENMFWYRQDPGLGLRLIYFSYDVKMKEKGDIPEGYSVSREKKERFSLILESASTNQTSMYLCASSSEVRYEQYFGPGTRLTVT.

This clonotype was seen repeatedly, ten times or more. The V call is TRBV7-2, the J call TRBJ1-5, with D unclear. The ends were cut back, 5 bases at V and 0 bases at J, with 8 bases in the middle. This CDR3 region has 14 residues. CDR1 is SGHTA and CDR2 is FQGNSA in the germline V gene. CDR3 region: CASSPLGSNQPQHF. Written as DNA, the CDR3 is TGTGCCAGCAGCCCCCTGGGTAGCAATCAGCCCCAGCATTTT.

Many counts were recorded for this clonotype. This clone may be a read error of a much larger clone one base away. V gene TRBV24-1 combines with J gene TRBJ2-5, with D perhaps matching TRBD1 (6 bases). This CDR3 contains 14 residues. Germline CDR1 and CDR2: KGHDR and SFDVKD. The V gene lost 3 bases and the J gene lost 9 bases, with 16 bases spanning the gap. The CDR3 protein is CATSDNRDVEAQYF. As DNA, the CDR3 is TGTGCCACCAGTGATAACAGGGACGTGGAGGCCCAGTACTTC.

The chain uses TRBV28 and TRBJ2-7; D tentatively fits TRBD1 or TRBD2 (5 bases each). Germline-derived CDR1 and CDR2 are MDHEN and SYDVKM. The CDR3 sequence is 12 residues long. V was pared by 4 bases and J by 7 bases, with 11 bases between. CDR3 coding DNA: TGTGCCAGCAGTTCCCTCGAGGGGGAGCAGTACTTC. It translates to CASSSLEGEQYF.

This clonotype showed up many times. The chain combines TRBV6-2 or TRBV6-3 with TRBJ1-5; tentatively, D is TRBD1 (5 bases). CDR3 length: 12 amino acids. Between the trimmed V and J ends, which lost 4 bases and 7 bases, there was a span of 8 bases. Germline V gene data show CDR1 as MNHEY and CDR2 as SVGEGT. In DNA, the CDR3 is TGTGCCAGCAGTTGGGGGGGACAGCCCCAGCATTTT. Its protein is CASSWGGQPQHF.